These 26 T cell receptor beta chains were all obtained from the same sample, sequenced in a study of shared clonotypes between healthy human individuals (TCRdb year 2020). CD8 naive samples consisted of CD45RO-negative cells that were positively selected for CCR7, yielding a CD45RA+CCR7+ population without TemRA cells. Library construction relied on the immunoSEQ multiplex PCR assay. TCRdb limited this immuneACCESS table to in-frame rearrangements with V and J called. A share of clones is missing; checked studies link under half to unresolved V genes, and the rest is unexplained. The sample has about 2.1 million clones on record, 80% to 95% of them singletons. The ten biggest clones cover approximately 1.6% of the sample. The sample consisted of naive CD8+ T cells from PBMCs. Read against the paper, the sample's cell subset or site label means: CD45RA+CCR7+. The source is a man between 18 and 29 years old in good health. Some clones in this sample may be carry-over from other donors' samples.

The genes are TRBV13 and TRBJ1-1; maybe TRBD1 (5 bases). The germline V and J ends were trimmed by 3 bases and 0 bases, with 11 bases remaining between them. From germline, CDR1 is PRHDT and CDR2 FYEKMQ (reference sequence). The CDR3 extends over 15 amino acids. The CDR3 here is CASSFLGGLNTEAFF. CDR3 nucleotides: TGTGCCAGCAGCTTCCTTGGGGGATTGAACACTGAAGCTTTCTTT.

This sequence joins TRBV5-6 and TRBJ1-2; 10 positions match TRBD1. J was trimmed by 3 bases and V by 6 bases; bases with no gene match: 5. This CDR3 contains 14 residues. Germline CDR1 and CDR2: SGHDT and YYEEEE. The CDR3 bases are TGTGCCAGCACCCGGGACAGGGGAGACTATGGCTACACCTTC. This gives the protein CASTRDRGDYGYTF.

The chain is built from TRBV27 and TRBJ2-3; 10 bases match TRBD2. CDR1 MNHEY and CDR2 SMNVEV come from the germline V gene (reference sequence). The CDR3 loop spans 17 amino acids. Germline trimming cut 5 bases from V and 2 bases from J; bases unmatched to any gene: 10. In nucleotides, the CDR3 is TGTGCCAGCAGTACCCTCAGGACTAGCGGATACACAGATACGCAGTATTTT. Translated: CASSTLRTSGYTDTQYF.

This clone was seen just once. The V gene is TRBV19, the J gene TRBJ2-7; 8 nucleotides line up with TRBD2. The ends lost 6 bases at V and 3 bases at J; junction bases unmatched: 10. Germline V gene sequence: CDR1 LNHDA, CDR2 SQIVND (reference sequence). The CDR3 totals 15 residues. Written as DNA, the CDR3 is TGTGCCAGTAGATTGAGCGGGAGTTCTTACTACGAGCAGTACTTC. Translating gives CASRLSGSSYYEQYF.

V gene TRBV9 combines with J gene TRBJ1-4; D remains ambiguous. The germline V gene has CDR1 SGDLS and CDR2 YYNGEE. The CDR3 is 12 amino acids. V was trimmed by 3 bases and J by 8 bases, leaving 8 bases between them. CDR3 protein: CASSGGHEKLFF. DNA of the CDR3: TGTGCCAGCAGCGGCGGCCACGAAAAACTGTTTTTT.

V gene TRBV5-1 combines with J gene TRBJ2-1; the match to TRBD2 covers 9 bases. V gave up 0 bases and J gave up 5 bases; unmatched junction bases: 6. Germline V lookup: CDR1 SGHRS, CDR2 YFSETQ. The CDR3 runs 16 residues. Here the CDR3 reads CASSLAAGGKNNEQFF. CDR3 bases: TGCGCCAGCAGCTTGGCGGCGGGAGGGAAGAACAATGAGCAGTTCTTC.

This clone was seen a single time. This chain connects TRBV7-3 to TRBJ1-2, with D maybe TRBD1 (6 bases). This CDR3 is built from 14 residues. Per germline, CDR1 SGHTA and CDR2 FQGTGA. Trimming left V 5 bases short and J 4 bases short, with 14 bases between. CDR3 nucleotide sequence: TGTGCCAGCAGCCCTGTCGGGGGGCCCTATGGCTACACCTTC. Translated, it gives CASSPVGGPYGYTF.

Comment on this clone: The same CDR3 arises from other DNA sequences in this sample as well. The rearrangement links TRBV4-1 to TRBJ2-2, with D uncertain. Germline lookup yields CDR1 MGHRA and CDR2 YSYEKL. V lost 0 bases and J 5 bases, leaving 7 bases between the germline ends. The CDR3 is made up of 14 amino acids. DNA of the CDR3: TGCGCCAGCAGCCAAGATCGGGTGACCGGGGAGCTGTTTTTT. It translates to CASSQDRVTGELFF.

The chain joins TRBV14 to TRBJ2-7; D perhaps matches TRBD2 (5 bases). Germline V lookup: CDR1 SGHDN, CDR2 FVKESK. The CDR3 totals 16 residues. V gave up 4 bases and J gave up 4 bases, with 20 bases separating them. CDR3 nucleotide sequence: TGTGCCAGCAGCCGACCCGGTCTTCGAGGGTTTTACGAGCAGTACTTC. Encoded protein: CASSRPGLRGFYEQYF.

The chain combines TRBV5-1 with TRBJ2-7, with D perhaps matching TRBD1 (6 bases). CDR3 length: 15 residues. The germline V gene encodes CDR1 SGHRS and CDR2 YFSETQ. The V end was cut by 0 bases, the J end by 5 bases, with 15 bases between. The CDR3 is CASSLAAGALHEQYF. The CDR3 DNA follows: TGCGCCAGCAGCTTGGCAGCAGGGGCTCTCCACGAGCAGTACTTC.

The chain recombines TRBV28 with TRBJ2-5; D assignment may be TRBD1 or TRBD2 (6 bases each). Between the trimmed V and J ends, which lost 1 base and 4 bases, there was a span of 13 bases. Germline-derived CDR1 and CDR2 are MDHEN and SYDVKM. The CDR3 sequence is 15 residues long. CDR3 in amino acids: CASSLYREVRETQYF. The CDR3 DNA reads as TGTGCCAGCAGTTTATACAGGGAGGTCAGAGAGACCCAGTACTTC.

The rearrangement links TRBV19 to TRBJ2-5, with TRBD2 identical over 11 bases. Per germline, CDR1 LNHDA and CDR2 SQIVND (reference sequence). The trim removed 3 bases at V and 2 bases at J, leaving 5 bases unmatched. The CDR3 has 16 amino acids. The CDR3 nucleotides read TGTGCCAGTAGTATTGATAGCGGGAGGGTTCAAGAGACCCAGTACTTC. Translation gives CASSIDSGRVQETQYF.

The CDR3 loop reads CATSSGRGYEQYF. CDR3 sequence (DNA): TGTGCCACCAGCAGTGGGAGGGGGTACGAGCAGTACTTC. The chain employs TRBV15 and TRBJ2-7, with D tentatively TRBD2 (7 bases). From germline, CDR1 is LNHNV and CDR2 YYDKDF (reference sequence). V lost 3 bases and J lost 4, with 10 bases in between. This CDR3 region has 13 residues. Full variable domain (remainder filled in from reference TRBV15 and TRBJ2-7): DAMVIQNPRYQVTQFGKPVTLSCSQTLNHNVMYWYQQKSSQAPKLLFHYYDKDFNNEADTPDNFQSRRPNTSFCFLDIRSPGLGDTAMYLCATSSGRGYEQYFGPGTRLTVT.

J is TRBJ2-7 and V is TRBV7-9; 9 positions agree with TRBD1. Germline-derived CDR1 and CDR2 are SEHNR and FQNEAQ (reference sequence). J was trimmed by 3 bases and V by 4 bases; bases with no gene match: 7. CDR3 length: 15 amino acids. CDR3 in DNA: TGTGCCAGCAGCTCCGGGGACAGGGTCGTCTACGAGCAGTACTTC. Translation gives CASSSGDRVVYEQYF.

The rearrangement joins TRBV27 to TRBJ2-1; 8 nucleotides align to TRBD2. Trimming removed 3 bases from V and 8 bases from J; junction bases left unmatched: 6. The CDR3 spans 14 residues. Germline V gives CDR1 MNHEY, CDR2 SMNVEV (reference sequence). The CDR3 bases are TGTGCCAGCAGTTTGGACCCGGGGGGGGATGAGCAGTTCTTC. Translating gives CASSLDPGGDEQFF.

The V gene is TRBV18, the J gene TRBJ2-7; 9 bases line up with TRBD2. Germline CDR1 is KGHSH and CDR2 is LQKENI. CDR3 length: 17 amino acids. With 2 bases clipped from V and 2 bases from J, the junction kept 10 bases outside the gene matches. CDR3 sequence: CASSPGSNRTSAYEQYF. CDR3 nucleotides: TGTGCCAGCTCACCAGGTAGTAATAGGACTAGCGCCTACGAGCAGTACTTC. Filled out from reference TRBV18 and TRBJ2-7, the complete variable domain reads NAGVMQNPRHLVRRRGQEARLRCSPMKGHSHVYWYRQLPEEGLKFMVYLQKENIIDESGMPKERFSAEFPKEGPSILRIQQVVRGDSAAYFCASSPGSNRTSAYEQYFGPGTRLTVT.

Concerning this clone: Other DNA variants within this sample encode the same CDR3. The chain links TRBV6-1 to TRBJ1-1; the D is unclear. V was cut by 3 bases and J by 2 bases, with 10 bases left in between. The V gene's germline CDR1 is MNHNS and CDR2 SASEGT. The CDR3 is 14 residues long. The CDR3 loop is CASSETGRNTEAFF. The CDR3, as DNA: TGTGCCAGCAGTGAGACGGGTCGAAACACTGAAGCTTTCTTT.

The V call is TRBV28, the J call TRBJ1-1; TRBD1 aligns across 9 bases. The J segment lost 10 bases and the V segment lost 1 base, leaving 13 bases of the junction unmatched. The CDR3 spans 16 residues. CDR1 is MDHEN and CDR2 is SYDVKM in the germline V gene. The CDR3 spells CASSLYSEGQGVIAFF. The CDR3 coding sequence is TGTGCCAGCAGTTTATATAGCGAGGGACAGGGAGTGATAGCTTTCTTT.

CDR3: CASSLRGGGQPQHF. CDR3 DNA: TGCGCCAGCAGCTTACGGGGCGGGGGGCAGCCCCAGCATTTT. The chain uses TRBV4-3 and TRBJ1-5, with D perhaps TRBD1 (5 bases). This CDR3 contains 14 residues. The V and J ends lost 5 bases and 7 bases respectively, with 15 bases between them. CDR1 and CDR2 (germline): LGHNA, YSLEER.

The V and J genes are TRBV28 and TRBJ2-7; TRBD1 is a possible D gene (5 bases). The length of the CDR3 is 13 residues. The germline CDR1 and CDR2 sequences are MDHEN and SYDVKM. Trimming cost V 7 bases and J 12 bases, with 22 bases left between them. The CDR3 DNA sequence: TGTGCCAGCATTAAGACCTGGGGCCTTTCCCTGTACTTC. Protein sequence: CASIKTWGLSLYF.

The chain carries TRBV28 and TRBJ1-1; 8 positions agree with TRBD1. CDR3 length equals 15 residues. Trimming removed 6 bases from V and 4 bases from J; junction bases left unmatched: 10. Per the germline V gene, CDR1 is MDHEN and CDR2 is SYDVKM. The CDR3 reads CASSLDREGGTEAFF. In DNA form, the CDR3 reads TGTGCCAGCAGCTTGGACAGGGAAGGGGGCACTGAAGCTTTCTTT. Full variable domain (outside the CDR3, taken from reference TRBV28 and TRBJ1-1): DVKVTQSSRYLVKRTGEKVFLECVQDMDHENMFWYRQDPGLGLRLIYFSYDVKMKEKGDIPEGYSVSREKKERFSLILESASTNQTSMYLCASSLDREGGTEAFFGQGTRLTVV.

The chain is built from TRBV27 and TRBJ2-7, with TRBD2 matching 13 bases. The CDR3 loop spans 17 amino acids. Trimming at V came to 2 bases and at J to 1 base, leaving 5 bases not matched to a gene. Germline CDR1 MNHEY, CDR2 SMNVEV (reference sequence). CDR3 DNA: TGTGCCAGCAGTTTACTCGGGACTAGCGGGACATCCTACGAGCAGTACTTC. It is translated as CASSLLGTSGTSYEQYF.

The rearrangement joins TRBV4-1 to TRBJ2-5, with D uncertain. The CDR3 spans 12 residues. Trimming pared 1 base from V and 13 bases from J, leaving 13 bases between. The germline CDR1 and CDR2 sequences are MGHRA and YSYEKL. The CDR3 DNA reads as TGCGCCAGCAGCCAAGGGGGAACTCGGCGGTACTTC. It codes for CASSQGGTRRYF.

The chain recombines TRBV9 with TRBJ2-1; D is undetermined. CDR1 SGDLS and CDR2 YYNGEE come from the germline V gene. Trimming pared 3 bases from V and 8 bases from J, leaving 15 bases between. The CDR3 totals 14 residues. CDR3 protein: CASSAGRRADEQFF. The CDR3 DNA sequence: TGTGCCAGCAGCGCGGGCAGAAGGGCCGATGAGCAGTTCTTC.

Points on this clone: One end of the junction varies from germline; a read error may be responsible. CDR3 nucleotides: TGTGCCAGCGGGACAGGGCTTTTCCCCTTC. Protein: CASGTGLFPF. The genes are TRBV6-1 and TRBJ1-2, with TRBD1 matching 9 bases. This CDR3 is built from 10 residues. CDR1 and CDR2 from the germline V gene are MNHNS and SASEGT.

V usage is TRBV29-1 and J usage is TRBJ2-1; D uncertain. Germline CDR1 and CDR2: SQVTM and ANQGSEA. This CDR3 has 15 amino acids. V lost 4 bases and J lost 0, with 13 bases in between. The CDR3 protein is CSVGKGKSSYNEQFF. CDR3 coding DNA: TGCAGCGTTGGAAAAGGGAAGAGCTCCTACAATGAGCAGTTCTTC.